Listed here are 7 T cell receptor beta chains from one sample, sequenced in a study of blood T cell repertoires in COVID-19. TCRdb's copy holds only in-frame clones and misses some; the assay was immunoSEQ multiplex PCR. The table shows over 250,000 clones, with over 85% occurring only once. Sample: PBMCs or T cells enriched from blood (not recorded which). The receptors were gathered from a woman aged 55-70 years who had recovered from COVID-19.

CDR3: CASRDTANTGELFF. The CDR3 nucleotides are TGTGCCAGCAGGGACACTGCGAACACCGGGGAGCTGTTTTTT. V gene TRBV28 combines with J gene TRBJ2-2; D may be TRBD1 (5 bases). This CDR3 is 14 amino acids long. V lost 6 bases and J 0 bases, leaving 8 bases between the germline ends. Germline CDR1 reads MDHEN; CDR2 reads SYDVKM.

The CDR3 coding sequence is TGTGCCAGCAGCGGTGAACAAGACGGACTGCTCTCTGGAAACACCATATATTTT. Translated: CASSGEQDGLLSGNTIYF. The chain uses TRBV9 and TRBJ1-3; D uncertain. Germline CDR1 reads SGDLS; CDR2 reads YYNGEE. The germline V and J ends were trimmed by 3 bases and 0 bases, with 19 bases remaining between them. CDR3 length: 18 residues.

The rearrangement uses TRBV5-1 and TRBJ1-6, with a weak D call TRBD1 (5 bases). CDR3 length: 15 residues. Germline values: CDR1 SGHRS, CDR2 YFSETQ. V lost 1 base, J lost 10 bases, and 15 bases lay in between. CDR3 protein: CASSLIPGNGSPLHF. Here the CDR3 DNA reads TGCGCCAGCAGCTTGATCCCAGGGAACGGCTCACCCCTCCACTTT.

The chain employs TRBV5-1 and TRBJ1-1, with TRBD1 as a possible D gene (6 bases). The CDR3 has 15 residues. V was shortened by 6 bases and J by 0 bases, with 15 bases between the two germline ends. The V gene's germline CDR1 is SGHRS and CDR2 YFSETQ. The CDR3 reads CASTLWAGVNTEAFF. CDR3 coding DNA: TGCGCCAGCACCCTTTGGGCAGGGGTGAACACTGAAGCTTTCTTT.

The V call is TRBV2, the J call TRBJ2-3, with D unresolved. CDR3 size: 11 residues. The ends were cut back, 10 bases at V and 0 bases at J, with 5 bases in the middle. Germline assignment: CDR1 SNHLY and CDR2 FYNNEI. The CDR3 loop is CATSSTDTQYF. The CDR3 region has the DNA TGTGCCACGTCTAGCACAGATACGCAGTATTTT. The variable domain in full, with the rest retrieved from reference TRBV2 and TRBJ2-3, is EPEVTQTPSHQVTQMGQEVILRCVPISNHLYFYWYRQILGQKVEFLVSFYNNEISEKSEIFDDQFSVERPDGSNFTLKIRSTKLEDSAMYFCATSSTDTQYFGPGTRLTVL.

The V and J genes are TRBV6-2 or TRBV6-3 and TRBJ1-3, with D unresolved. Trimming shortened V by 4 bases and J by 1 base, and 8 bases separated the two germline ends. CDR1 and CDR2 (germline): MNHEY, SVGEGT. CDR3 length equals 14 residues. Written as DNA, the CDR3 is TGTGCCAGCAGTTCCGTCTTATCTGGAAACACCATATATTTT. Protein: CASSSVLSGNTIYF.

DNA of the CDR3: TGCGCCAGCAGCTTGGGGGTAGCTTCAGATACGCAGTATTTT. Its translation is CASSLGVASDTQYF. The chain combines TRBV5-1 with TRBJ2-3; D is unclear. Germline CDR1 reads SGHRS; CDR2 reads YFSETQ. Trimming removed 0 bases at V and 4 bases at J, with 9 bases between. The CDR3 runs 14 residues.